This entry concerns a single T cell receptor (beta chain). The specificity of this receptor is unknown. This entry belongs to a study of cytomegalovirus exposure and HLA in healthy donors (dated 2017 in TCRdb). Regarding the complete study: According to an earlier analysis of several hundred of the donors, 150 million to 200 million T cells yielded some 120 million unique TCR beta sequences and around 300 Gb of sequence data. The genetic ancestry cluster associated with self-reported Caucasian donors included roughly four fifths of the roughly 400 genotyped donors. In addition to the first cohort of 666 subjects, a separate validation cohort of approximately 110 different subjects was used. Roughly 300 gigabases of sequencing data and tens of millions of unique TCR sequences were included in an early release covering 550 to 650 HLA-typed donors. The study aimed to test whether signatures of past pathogen exposure could be identified by cataloging public T cell receptors. Every discovery cohort repertoire had been produced on one sequencing platform. A later genetic analysis used genome-wide SNP genotypes for about 65% of the roughly 670 donors, treating that subset as a discovery cohort. Roughly five DR-DQ haplotypes were treated as single units for association and clustering because of strong linkage in the cohort. To predict cytomegalovirus infection status, the study brought together high-throughput TCR immunosequencing, statistical association of individual TCRs with disease status, and machine learning. An earlier analysis of about 600 of the donors used high-throughput TCR beta sequencing to judge whether each TCR beta V gene segment behaved as functional or pseudogenic. In a later analysis, previously published TCR beta repertoires from some 640 donors were re-analyzed and high-resolution HLA genotyping was added so that TCR occurrence patterns could be studied. Across approximately 400 genotyped donors of the cohort, an average of about 240,000 unique TCR beta nucleotide sequences per donor were sequenced, and around 20% of those sequences were non-productive. Alongside the repertoire data, information on donor age, sex, ethnicity and CMV serostatus was compiled. Rather than using new phenotypic data, the later analysis identified candidate immune exposures from TCR beta sequences and from how often those sequences occurred across donors. The T cell repertoires of some 670 subjects were profiled by immunosequencing and related to cytomegalovirus serostatus. The number of typed donors differed by locus: 629-630 for A, B, C, DRB1 and DQB1; some 540 for DQA1; roughly 600 for DPA1; and some 470 for DPB1. Both class I and class II loci were covered by HLA typing, at four-digit resolution.

To prepare the library, the immunoSEQ multiplex PCR assay was applied. A mixture of 60 forward primers for TCR Vbeta segments and 13 reverse primers for TCR Jbeta segments was used in the multiplex PCR. The CDR3 region of rearranged TCR beta genes was amplified from genomic DNA by a multiplex PCR assay. The amplified TCR beta libraries were sequenced on the Illumina HiSeq System as 87-base-pair reads. In the source study's methods: In a later analysis, some 80 million unique TCR beta chains were counted across the roughly 670 repertoires, and approximately 11 million of these chains were shared by at least two donors. Raw reads were error-corrected and collapsed into unique sequences by a nearest-neighbor algorithm in which closely related sequences were merged to remove PCR and sequencing errors. V, D and J gene segments were assigned by aligning CDR3 sequences to IMGT reference sequences. For a sequence to be retained, a match of at least six nucleotides to both a V gene segment and a J gene segment was required. Rearrangements were called productive when the CDR3 lacked stop codons and stayed in frame with V and J; all others were non-productive. CDR3 was defined according to IMGT convention as the region running from the second conserved V-encoded cysteine to the conserved J-encoded phenylalanine. The earlier analysis of 587 of the donors excluded sequences that lacked an unambiguous match to a single V gene segment. An earlier analysis of several hundred of the donors called V segments functional above 56.7% productive rearrangements and segregating when the between-donor standard deviation exceeded 5%. A statistical classification framework was built for diagnosing cytomegalovirus status from the catalog of TCR beta chain sequences. In a later analysis, V and J genes were assigned by comparing TCR nucleotide sequences against IMGT/GENE-DB human TR gene sequences. A later analysis assigned CDR3 sequences and most-parsimonious VDJ recombination scenarios with the TCRdist pipeline. In a later analysis, each TCR beta chain was defined by its CDR3 amino acid sequence together with its V-gene family, and reads without a unique V-gene family were excluded. As a way to deal with suspected cross-contamination and a sequencing artifact, a later analysis dropped approximately 590 nucleotide sequences that were highly shared and had low generation probability. A later analysis calculated a clonal expansion index for each public chain from normalized within-repertoire ranks of inferred template counts. A later analysis computed generation probabilities with a VDJ recombination model fitted to out-of-frame rearrangements, and checked the results against IGoR. In a later analysis, hypergeometric tests were used to score TCR-TCR, TCR-HLA and TCR-CMV co-occurrence, with a repertoire-size bias correction applied to TCR pairs. To estimate false discovery rates, a later analysis permuted the HLA or CMV assignments 20 times. In a later analysis, co-occurring TCRs were grouped with DBSCAN, and TCRdist sequence similarity was added when clustering was performed within HLA-allele-positive subsets. Co-occurrence clustering excluded repertoires with fewer than 30,000 or more than 120,000 public chains, plus five with anomalous nucleotide sharing. TCRdb holds this immuneACCESS table with in-frame rearrangements only. Some clones are missing; in checked studies, unresolved V genes explain under half, and the rest has no known cause. V, J and clone size were drawn from that table, and D and trimming were deduced from the DNA. The sample's clone listing holds 130,000 or so clones. The biggest ten clones account for under 2.5% of the sample.

What the authors observed across the whole study: Linkage disequilibrium might explain the correlated functional status among segregating V segments, but an unknown experimental factor could not be excluded. Presence/absence analyses assumed roughly uniform sequencing depth across donors, an assumption that may not hold. V-gene and J-gene trimming of TCR beta chains was associated with a missense DCLRE1C variant in a later genetic analysis, and the association was replicated in an independent cohort. Compared with the roughly 670-donor mean, donors in an Asian-associated ancestry cluster had fewer N-insertions in productive TCRs, according to a later genetic analysis. In an earlier analysis of 587 of the donors, most TCR beta V segments appeared in productive rearrangements about 87% or about 30% of the time, broadly matching IMGT annotations. The cohort was sequenced for TCR beta chains only, and without alpha or paired-chain data the features that could be detected were limited. In a later analysis, most CMV-associated TCR beta chains were found to appear HLA-restricted, with HLA associations seemingly driven largely by CMV exposure. Some IMGT-functional V segments, including TRBV6-2 and TRBV6-3, could not be distinguished by the 87-base-pair reads and were therefore excluded. Across donors, most TCR sequences were observed very rarely, whereas some public TCRs were present in many individuals. In vitro tests confirmed that a few of the cytomegalovirus-associated TCR beta chains recognize cytomegalovirus antigens. A further reported finding was that TCR beta sequences accurately predicted the HLA-A and HLA-B alleles for most subjects in the first cohort. The study gave a list of about 170 TCR beta chains associated with cytomegalovirus. In a later analysis, several top co-occurrence clusters were reported to appear linked to parvovirus B19, influenza, CMV and Epstein-Barr virus. Cytomegalovirus status was reported to be diagnosed by the classifier with high specificity and sensitivity in both the original and validation cohorts. It was suggested by the authors that the approach could potentially be generalized to other disease states and immunological phenotypes. A cluster of highly shared sequence variants was judged likely to represent a technical artifact of the sequencing pipeline. Some 15 rarely observed V segments, including chromosome 9 orphons, were excluded from the earlier analysis of almost 600 of the donors because counts were too low. Because HLA typing was missing for some donors at each locus, association tests included only the typed subset. Strong co-occurrence of HLA alleles, especially DR and DQ, made assigning TCR associations to individual alleles difficult. In a later analysis, HLA-associated TCR beta chains showed more clonal expansion and lower generation probabilities than non-associated chains that were equally common. In a later analysis, around 15,000 TCR beta sequences were associated with specific HLA alleles at a false discovery rate of 0.05. In a later analysis, TCR association rates were found to vary across HLA loci, with the most associated TCRs seen for DRB1 alleles and the fewest for HLA-C alleles. Immune exposure information for the cohort was limited to CMV serostatus.

The CDR3, cysteine through phenylalanine, is 14 amino acids long. The kept DNA is CDR3 alone, 42 bases in frame from the first base. Reading the germline V gene gives CDR1 SGHRS and CDR2 YFSETQ. The trim is 1 base for V and 0 bases for J, with a gap of 5 bases between the germline ends. The cohort comprised 710 or so healthy bone marrow donors. At the time of sampling, all cohort members were nominally healthy, though unrecorded immune exposures were likely present. The donor was CMV seronegative and belonged to the group of around 400 seronegative cohort members. A peripheral blood sample was provided by each donor, and peripheral blood mononuclear cells were used for TCR beta sequencing. Genomic DNA extraction from the blood cell samples was performed with the Qiagen DNeasy Blood Extraction Kit.

Recombination connected TRBV5-1 to TRBJ1-3, with the D gene uncertain. The sample taken for sequencing was PBMCs. The clonotype comes from a woman between 18 and 29 years old in good health and CMV-seronegative. CDR3 protein: CASSLWSSGNTIYF. Here is the DNA: TGCGCCAGCAGCTTGTGGAGCTCTGGAAACACCATATATTTT.